Below, 24 T cell receptor beta chains from the same sample are listed, as sequenced in a study of shared clonotypes between healthy human individuals. Using immunoSEQ multiplex PCR, the repertoire was profiled, and TCRdb retains in-frame clones only, with some absent. In the table there are about 1 million clones, approximately 72% of which are singletons. The source material was memory CD4+ T cells sorted from blood. The subset was: CD45RA-negative fraction. The receptors originated from a man between 18 and 35 years old in good health.

Only a few counts were recorded for this clone. Possible read error: a much larger clone is one base away. The gene calls are TRBV11-1 and TRBJ1-1, with D perhaps matching TRBD1 (5 bases). V shed 1 base and J shed 3 bases, with 6 bases lying between them. Germline assignment: CDR1 SGHAT and CDR2 FQDESV (reference sequence). The CDR3 sequence is 13 residues long. The CDR3 region is CASSLEQDTEAFF. The CDR3 DNA sequence: TGTGCCAGCAGCTTAGAACAGGACACTGAAGCTTTCTTT.

The genes are TRBV10-3 and TRBJ2-3, with 8 nucleotides matching TRBD1. The CDR3 spans 13 residues. J lost 2 bases, V lost 8 bases, and 3 bases had no gene match. Germline CDR1 ENHRY, CDR2 SYGVKD. The CDR3 protein is CAISGQATDTQYF. The CDR3 DNA reads TGTGCCATCTCGGGACAGGCCACAGATACGCAGTATTTT.

This sequence joins TRBV27 and TRBJ2-7; TRBD2 matches 15 bases. Germline-derived CDR1 and CDR2 are MNHEY and SMNVEV (reference sequence). The trim removed 2 bases at V and 6 bases at J, leaving 5 bases unmatched. The CDR3 is made up of 16 amino acids. DNA for the CDR3: TGTGCCAGCAGTTTAAAGGGGGGACTAGCGGGAGGCGAGCAGTACTTC. Its translation is CASSLKGGLAGGEQYF.

The rearrangement uses TRBV6-6 and TRBJ1-4; the D gene is possibly TRBD1 (6 bases). Deletions cut 10 bases from V and 7 bases from J, with 19 bases between. The CDR3 extends over 14 amino acids. The germline gives CDR1 MNHNY, CDR2 SVGAGI (reference sequence). The CDR3 DNA sequence: TGTGCCATCCAAACAGGGAAAGTGGGTGAAAAACTGTTTTTT. Its protein product is CAIQTGKVGEKLFF.

DNA for the CDR3: TGTGCCAGTTGTCAGCGGCCTAGCACAGATACGCAGTATTTT. Its translation is CASCQRPSTDTQYF. The gene calls are TRBV6-5 and TRBJ2-3; weak D call: TRBD2 (5 bases). Trimming left V 9 bases short and J 0 bases short, with 13 bases between. The CDR3 spans 14 residues. Per germline, CDR1 MNHEY and CDR2 SVGAGI.

This clone was counted once. V gene TRBV6-5 combines with J gene TRBJ2-2; D ambiguous. The CDR3 totals 15 residues. The germline gives CDR1 MNHEY, CDR2 SVGAGI. V was pared by 4 bases and J by 6 bases, with 15 bases between. CDR3 protein: CASSSPREGPGELFF. CDR3 nucleotide sequence: TGTGCCAGCAGTTCCCCCCGAGAAGGGCCCGGGGAGCTGTTTTTT.

The chain links TRBV19 to TRBJ2-2; TRBD2 agrees at 8 bases. With V trimmed by 7 bases and J by 6 bases, 7 bases remained unmatched. The CDR3 extends over 14 amino acids. Per the germline V gene, CDR1 is LNHDA and CDR2 is SQIVND (reference sequence). The CDR3 spells CASTPVAGSGELFF. CDR3 DNA sequence: TGTGCCAGTACTCCAGTAGCGGGATCCGGGGAGCTGTTTTTT. The complete variable domain, with remaining parts taken from reference TRBV19 and TRBJ2-2, reads DGGITQSPKYLFRKEGQNVTLSCEQNLNHDAMYWYRQDPGQGLRLIYYSQIVNDFQKGDIAEGYSVSREKKESFPLTVTSAQKNPTAFYLCASTPVAGSGELFFGEGSRLTVL.

Written as DNA, the CDR3 is TGTGCCAGCAGCCCGGGGACTAGCGGGAGTGTTGGTATACGTGGGGCCAACGTCCTGACTTTC. Protein: CASSPGTSGSVGIRGANVLTF. The V gene is TRBV14, the J gene TRBJ2-6; 14 nucleotides match TRBD2. The germline gives CDR1 SGHDN, CDR2 FVKESK. This CDR3 spans 21 amino acids. Trimming cost V 4 bases and J 3 bases; bases outside gene matches: 14.

CDR3 loop: CAITTDWPYGYTF. The CDR3 DNA follows: TGTGCCATCACAACGGATTGGCCTTATGGCTACACCTTC. The V call is TRBV10-3, the J call TRBJ1-2; D call uncertain. CDR3 length: 13 residues. Deletions cut 7 bases from V and 5 bases from J, with 14 bases between. Germline-derived CDR1 and CDR2 are ENHRY and SYGVKD.

The chain combines TRBV6-1 with TRBJ2-5, with D perhaps TRBD1 (5 bases). The CDR3 is made up of 11 amino acids. The ends were cut back, 4 bases at V and 7 bases at J, with 7 bases in the middle. CDR1 and CDR2 from the germline V gene are MNHNS and SASEGT. DNA of the CDR3: TGTGCCAGCAGTGCGACAGCGACCCAGTACTTC. It yields the protein CASSATATQYF.

The V gene is TRBV10-2, the J gene TRBJ2-2; 11 positions match TRBD2. This CDR3 contains 14 residues. Trimming took 7 bases from V and 5 from J; bases not matched to a gene: 3. From germline, CDR1 is WSHSY and CDR2 SAAADI. The CDR3 DNA sequence: TGCGCCAGCAATGGACTAGCGGGTACCGGGGAGCTGTTTTTT. Translation: CASNGLAGTGELFF.

The chain couples TRBV7-2 to TRBJ2-7, with D perhaps matching TRBD2 (5 bases). Per the germline V gene, CDR1 is SGHTA and CDR2 is FQGNSA. Trimming removed 1 base at V and 6 bases at J, with 13 bases between. CDR3 length equals 14 residues. This CDR3 is CASSLGRQVGEQYF. Here the CDR3 DNA reads TGTGCCAGCAGCTTAGGGAGGCAGGTTGGCGAGCAGTACTTC.

The chain recombines TRBV5-8 with TRBJ1-1; D is ambiguous. This CDR3 has 15 residues. CDR1 is SGHTS and CDR2 is YDEGEE in the germline V gene. V was cut by 0 bases and J by 1 base, with 10 bases left in between. In nucleotides, the CDR3 is TGTGCCAGCAGCTTGGTAGGAGTCGGGAACACTGAAGCTTTCTTT. This codes for CASSLVGVGNTEAFF. The full variable domain, rest sourced from reference TRBV5-8 and TRBJ1-1, is EAGVTQSPTHLIKTRGQQATLRCSPISGHTSVYWYQQALGLGLQFLLWYDEGEERNRGNFPPRFSGRQFPNYSSELNVNALELEDSALYLCASSLVGVGNTEAFFGQGTRLTVV.

The genes are TRBV19 and TRBJ2-1; the D gene is possibly TRBD1 (5 bases). Germline CDR1 and CDR2: LNHDA and SQIVND (reference sequence). Trimming left V 7 bases short and J 4 bases short, with 17 bases between. This CDR3 region has 15 residues. The CDR3 region is CASTLRPGYYNEQFF. The CDR3 nucleotides read TGTGCCAGTACCCTTCGGCCAGGGTATTACAATGAGCAGTTCTTC.

The chain links TRBV2 to TRBJ2-5; TRBD2 is a possible D gene (5 bases). Trimming stripped 6 bases from V and 1 base from J, with 12 bases between. This CDR3 is 14 amino acids long. Germline CDR1 and CDR2: SNHLY and FYNNEI. The CDR3 here is CASSPLRAQETQYF. The CDR3 nucleotides read TGTGCCAGCAGCCCTCTGAGGGCCCAAGAGACCCAGTACTTC.

The chain couples TRBV7-3 to TRBJ2-3; 7 positions agree with TRBD1. Germline V CDR1 and CDR2: SGHTA, FQGTGA. V was pared by 2 bases and J by 2 bases, with 4 bases of the junction left unmatched. The CDR3 runs to 15 residues. CDR3 in amino acids: CASSLQRGLTDTQYF. The CDR3 DNA reads as TGTGCCAGCAGCTTACAAAGGGGGCTCACAGATACGCAGTATTTT.

The rearrangement uses TRBV7-2 and TRBJ2-7; 9 positions match TRBD2. The CDR3 runs to 14 residues. The germline gives CDR1 SGHTA, CDR2 FQGNSA. J lost 3 bases, V lost 3 bases, and 3 bases had no gene match. The CDR3 here is CASSFAGGVYEQYF. The CDR3 DNA is TGTGCCAGCAGCTTCGCGGGAGGGGTCTACGAGCAGTACTTC.

This rearrangement joins TRBV7-2 to TRBJ2-2; no reliable D call. The CDR3 has 15 amino acids. V was clipped by 3 bases and J by 1 base, with 9 bases between them. Per germline, CDR1 SGHTA and CDR2 FQGNSA. DNA for the CDR3: TGTGCCAGCAGCTTTTGGCAGGTGAACACCGGGGAGCTGTTTTTT. Amino acids: CASSFWQVNTGELFF.

The chain is built from TRBV30 and TRBJ1-2; D perhaps matches TRBD1 (5 bases). Trimming removed 5 bases from V and 7 bases from J, with 17 bases in between. The CDR3 is 13 residues long. Per germline, CDR1 GTSNPN and CDR2 SVGIG (reference sequence). In nucleotides, the CDR3 is TGTGCCTGGTCCCAAGGGGCCAGGTCTGGCTACACCTTC. Translating it yields CAWSQGARSGYTF.

The V gene is TRBV5-1, the J gene TRBJ1-6; the match to TRBD1 covers 7 bases. Trimming took 4 bases from V and 10 from J; bases not matched to a gene: 11. In germline, CDR1 is SGHRS, CDR2 YFSETQ. The CDR3 runs to 15 residues. CDR3 DNA: TGCGCCAGCAGCGCAAACAGGGGAATTGGGTCACCCCTCCACTTT. This gives the protein CASSANRGIGSPLHF.

J is TRBJ1-6 and V is TRBV30, with D hard to call. CDR3 length equals 13 residues. Germline-derived CDR1 and CDR2 are GTSNPN and SVGIG (reference sequence). The V end was cut by 0 bases, the J end by 8 bases, with 8 bases between. CDR3 amino acids: CAWSVRTHSPLHF. The CDR3 bases are TGTGCCTGGAGTGTGAGGACCCATTCACCCCTCCACTTT.

CDR3 nucleotides: TGCGCCAGCAGCCCCGGGACTAGCGGGTCTCCTAGCACAGATACGCAGTATTTT. It yields the protein CASSPGTSGSPSTDTQYF. The chain joins TRBV5-1 to TRBJ2-3, with 12 positions matching TRBD2. Unmatched junction bases numbered 9, after V lost 4 bases and J lost 0 bases. The CDR3 runs 18 residues. Germline CDR1 and CDR2: SGHRS and YFSETQ.

This chain uses TRBV7-2 with TRBJ2-1; no clear D gene. Germline CDR1 reads SGHTA; CDR2 reads FQGNSA. This CDR3 has 15 residues. V was clipped by 5 bases and J by 0 bases, with 11 bases between them. CDR3 loop: CASSPRPGSYNEQFF. The CDR3 DNA is TGTGCCAGCAGCCCTCGCCCCGGCTCCTACAATGAGCAGTTCTTC.

J is TRBJ1-6 and V is TRBV5-4, with 8 bases aligning to TRBD1. Losses at the gene ends were 4 bases for V and 7 bases for J; bases not matched to a gene: 4. The CDR3 length is 14 residues. Germline assignment: CDR1 SGHNT and CDR2 YYREEE (reference sequence). The CDR3 protein is CASSPGGWNSPLHF. The DNA of the CDR3 is TGTGCCAGCAGCCCAGGGGGCTGGAATTCACCCCTCCACTTT.